A single sample is the source of the 9 T cell receptor beta chains below, sequenced in a study of blood T cell repertoires in COVID-19. TCRdb's copy holds only in-frame clones and misses some; the assay was immunoSEQ multiplex PCR. The data contain 110,000 or so clones, approximately 85% of them singletons. The source material was peripheral blood. The receptors shown here come from an older woman with COVID-19, enrolled during active disease.

The chain's CDR3 is CASSLVPGATGELFF. The CDR3 nucleotides read TGCGCCAGCAGCTTGGTTCCAGGGGCCACCGGGGAGCTGTTTTTT. The rearrangement uses TRBV5-1 and TRBJ2-2; tentatively, D is TRBD1 (6 bases). The V and J ends lost 0 bases and 4 bases respectively, with 10 bases between them. CDR3 length: 15 amino acids. Germline V gene data show CDR1 as SGHRS and CDR2 as YFSETQ.

There are a few counts of this clone. The J gene is TRBJ2-1, the V gene TRBV4-3, with TRBD2 matching over 12 bases. V lost 1 base, J lost 7 bases, and 14 bases stayed unmatched. CDR1 LGHNA and CDR2 YSLEER come from the germline V gene. This CDR3 contains 19 residues. CDR3 bases: TGCGCCAGCAGCCAAGCCTTACCGCAGCTAGCGGGGGGGTCAAATGAGCAGTTCTTC. It specifies CASSQALPQLAGGSNEQFF.

This rearrangement joins TRBV27 to TRBJ1-2; perhaps TRBD1 as D (6 bases). Trimming took off 6 bases at V and 4 bases at J, with 15 bases between the two ends. The germline V gene has CDR1 MNHEY and CDR2 SMNVEV (reference sequence). The CDR3 runs to 14 residues. This CDR3 is CASRNHREGYGYTF. As DNA, the CDR3 is TGTGCCAGCAGAAACCACAGGGAAGGCTATGGCTACACCTTC.

The chain employs TRBV14 and TRBJ1-2; tentatively, D is TRBD1 (6 bases). Germline-derived CDR1 and CDR2 are SGHDN and FVKESK. CDR3 length: 15 residues. Trimming shortened V by 1 base and J by 6 bases, and 15 bases separated the two germline ends. This chain's CDR3 is CASSQVSGARDGYTF. Here the CDR3 DNA reads TGTGCCAGCAGCCAAGTGTCAGGGGCAAGAGATGGCTACACCTTC.

This clone has only a few counts. CDR3 sequence reads: CASSLVAGGLLDTQYF. Written as DNA, the CDR3 is TGTGCCAGCAGCTTAGTAGCGGGGGGCTTACTAGATACGCAGTATTTT. The chain carries TRBV7-3 and TRBJ2-3; 10 bases are shared with TRBD2. CDR3 length equals 16 residues. Looked up from germline, CDR1 is SGHTA and CDR2 is FQGTGA. The ends lost 2 bases at V and 5 bases at J; junction bases unmatched: 7.

This sequence joins TRBV2 and TRBJ2-5; 10 bases are a match to TRBD2. The CDR3 totals 14 residues. Trimming took 6 bases from V and 4 from J; bases not matched to a gene: 5. Germline CDR1 reads SNHLY; CDR2 reads FYNNEI. The CDR3 loop reads CASRGRTSGETQYF. The CDR3 DNA reads TGTGCCAGCAGGGGACGGACTAGCGGAGAGACCCAGTACTTC.

The rearrangement uses TRBV7-6 and TRBJ2-3, with TRBD1 identical over 9 bases. Germline CDR1 and CDR2: SGHVS and FNYEAQ. The V gene end was trimmed by 3 bases and the J gene end by 4 bases; junction bases not matched to a gene: 2. The CDR3 runs to 14 residues. In nucleotides, the CDR3 is TGTGCCAGCAGCTTGACAGGGGGGGCAGATACGCAGTATTTT. Protein sequence: CASSLTGGADTQYF.

This clone was detected once. The chain is built from TRBV7-9 and TRBJ2-7; 7 bases line up with TRBD1. There are 17 residues in the CDR3. Germline loops: CDR1 SEHNR, CDR2 FQNEAQ (reference sequence). V gave up 0 bases and J gave up 2 bases; unmatched junction bases: 10. CDR3 DNA sequence: TGTGCCAGCAGCTTAGCAGGGGGCAGGGGCTACGCCTACGAGCAGTACTTC. This gives the protein CASSLAGGRGYAYEQYF. The variable domain in full, with the rest retrieved from reference TRBV7-9 and TRBJ2-7, is DTGVSQNPRHKITKRGQNVTFRCDPISEHNRLYWYRQTLGQGPEFLTYFQNEAQLEKSRLLSDRFSAERPKGSFSTLEIQRTEQGDSAMYLCASSLAGGRGYAYEQYFGPGTRLTVT.

The gene calls are TRBV5-4 and TRBJ2-1; maybe TRBD2 (5 bases). Germline V gene data show CDR1 as SGHNT and CDR2 as YYREEE (reference sequence). The CDR3 extends over 16 amino acids. Deletions cut 3 bases from V and 14 bases from J, with 27 bases between. The CDR3, as DNA: TGTGCCAGCAGCTCGGGCGGCTACGAGGGCCTCTTCACCAAGTTCTTC. As protein: CASSSGGYEGLFTKFF.